These 12 T cell receptor beta chains came from one sample sequenced in a study of blood T cell repertoires in COVID-19. Clones were read by immunoSEQ multiplex PCR, and TCRdb kept only the in-frame ones, dropping some. The sample has 90,000 to 120,000 clones; roughly nine tenths are singletons. Sequenced sample: peripheral blood. The receptors were gathered from an elderly woman with acute or convalescent COVID-19.

The chain uses TRBV2 and TRBJ1-6; D not resolved. The ends were cut back, 6 bases at V and 10 bases at J, with 13 bases in the middle. CDR3 length: 13 residues. Germline CDR1 and CDR2: SNHLY and FYNNEI. The CDR3 nucleotides read TGTGCCAGCAGGATGACTGGCCCCTCACCCCTCCACTTT. It is translated as CASRMTGPSPLHF.

The chain recombines TRBV9 with TRBJ2-1, with D tentatively TRBD1 (5 bases). Germline V CDR1 and CDR2: SGDLS, YYNGEE. Trimming cost V 4 bases and J 9 bases, with 14 bases left between them. This CDR3 is built from 13 residues. Written as DNA, the CDR3 is TGTGCCAGCAGCCAGGGTAGCTCTAGTGAGCAGTTCTTC. It yields the protein CASSQGSSSEQFF.

The CDR3 sequence is CASSKGQTYEQYF. In nucleotides, the CDR3 is TGTGCCAGCAGCAAGGGACAGACCTACGAGCAGTACTTC. The chain carries TRBV6-5 and TRBJ2-7; TRBD1 aligns across 7 bases. Germline V gene data show CDR1 as MNHEY and CDR2 as SVGAGI. CDR3 length equals 13 residues. Losses at the gene ends were 6 bases for V and 2 bases for J; bases not matched to a gene: 4.

The chain recombines TRBV18 with TRBJ2-5, with D possibly being TRBD2 (6 bases). Germline values: CDR1 KGHSH, CDR2 LQKENI. CDR3 size: 16 residues. The ends were cut back, 2 bases at V and 5 bases at J, with 18 bases in the middle. Written as DNA, the CDR3 is TGTGCCAGCTCACCAATTTCCGGGACTCGACGGGAGACCCAGTACTTC. As protein: CASSPISGTRRETQYF.

This chain links TRBV7-2 with TRBJ2-5; 11 bases are a match to TRBD2. This CDR3 has 16 residues. J gave up 1 base and V 0 bases, and 1 base lay outside the gene matches. Germline CDR1 SGHTA, CDR2 FQGNSA. The CDR3 sequence is CASSLATSGGQETQYF. CDR3 sequence (DNA): TGTGCCAGCAGCTTAGCTACTAGCGGGGGCCAAGAGACCCAGTACTTC.

The chain has TRBV18 and TRBJ2-1; unclear D gene. The CDR3 runs to 12 residues. The V and J ends lost 2 bases and 12 bases respectively, with 11 bases between them. Per the germline V gene, CDR1 is KGHSH and CDR2 is LQKENI. CDR3 sequence (DNA): TGTGCCAGCTCACCAGGCCCCTTTGGGCAGTTCTTC. It translates to CASSPGPFGQFF. Variable domain in full (rest from reference TRBV18 and TRBJ2-1): NAGVMQNPRHLVRRRGQEARLRCSPMKGHSHVYWYRQLPEEGLKFMVYLQKENIIDESGMPKERFSAEFPKEGPSILRIQQVVRGDSAAYFCASSPGPFGQFFGPGTRLTVL.

This clone was counted once. The V call is TRBV5-1, the J call TRBJ1-1, with D perhaps TRBD1 (6 bases). The germline V and J ends were trimmed by 4 bases and 3 bases, with 19 bases remaining between them. The CDR3 consists of 16 residues. CDR1 and CDR2 (germline): SGHRS, YFSETQ. The CDR3 bases are TGCGCCAGCAGCGTCAACAGGGTAGGAGCAGACACTGAAGCTTTCTTT. Protein product: CASSVNRVGADTEAFF.

This clone has just one count. The V and J genes are TRBV28 and TRBJ1-6; D is ambiguous. Trimming took off 5 bases at V and 4 bases at J, with 9 bases between the two ends. CDR3 length: 14 residues. From germline, CDR1 is MDHEN and CDR2 SYDVKM. The CDR3 loop is CASSPSGYNSPLHF. The CDR3 nucleotides read TGTGCCAGCAGTCCCTCGGGGTATAATTCACCCCTCCACTTT.

CDR3 residues: CASSPPGGRPGDEQYF. In DNA form, the CDR3 reads TGTGCCAGCAGTCCTCCAGGGGGACGACCGGGAGACGAGCAGTACTTC. The rearrangement links TRBV28 to TRBJ2-7, with a possible D match to TRBD1 (7 bases). The CDR3 is 16 amino acids. Germline CDR1 is MDHEN and CDR2 is SYDVKM. V gave up 5 bases and J gave up 5 bases, with 22 bases separating them.

A remark on this clone: The germline gene is not matched at one end of the junction; a read error may be the cause. V gene TRBV4-2 combines with J gene TRBJ1-1; TRBD1 is a possible D gene (6 bases). The germline CDR1 and CDR2 sequences are LGHNA and YNFKEQ. This CDR3 spans 15 amino acids. The CDR3 region has the DNA TGTGCCAGCAGCGAAGAACAGGGTTTGAACACTGAAGCTTTCTTT. Protein product: CASSEEQGLNTEAFF.

The V gene is TRBV5-4, the J gene TRBJ2-2; D not certain. Trimming removed 3 bases from V and 0 bases from J, with 9 bases in between. CDR1 and CDR2 from the germline V gene are SGHNT and YYREEE (reference sequence). CDR3 length equals 15 residues. The CDR3 nucleotides are TGTGCCAGCAGCTCCGACGGAGCGAACACCGGGGAGCTGTTTTTT. Protein: CASSSDGANTGELFF.

This clone was detected once. The chain combines TRBV11-2 with TRBJ1-2; no clear D. The germline V gene has CDR1 SGHAT and CDR2 FQNNGV. Trimming pared 3 bases from V and 0 bases from J, leaving 8 bases between. CDR3 length: 14 residues. This CDR3 is CASSFGGPNYGYTF. CDR3 nucleotides: TGTGCCAGCAGCTTTGGAGGTCCTAACTATGGCTACACCTTC.